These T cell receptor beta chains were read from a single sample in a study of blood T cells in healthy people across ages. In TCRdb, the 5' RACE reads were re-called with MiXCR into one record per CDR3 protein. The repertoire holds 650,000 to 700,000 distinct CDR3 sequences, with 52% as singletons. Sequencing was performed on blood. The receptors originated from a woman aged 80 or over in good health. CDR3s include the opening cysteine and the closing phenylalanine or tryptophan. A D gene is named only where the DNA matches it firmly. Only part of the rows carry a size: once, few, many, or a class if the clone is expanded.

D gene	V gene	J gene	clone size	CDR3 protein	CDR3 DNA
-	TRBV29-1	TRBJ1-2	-	CGVLPGEGYGYTF	TGCGGAGTTTTACCAGGGGAGGGCTATGGCTACACCTTC
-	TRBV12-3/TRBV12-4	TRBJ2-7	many	CASSLRRVHEQYF	TGTGCCAGCAGTTTGCGCAGGGTCCACGAGCAGTACTTC
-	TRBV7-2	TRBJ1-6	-	CASSPGRGNSPLHF	TGTGCCAGCAGCCCGGGACGGGGAAATTCACCCCTCCACTTT
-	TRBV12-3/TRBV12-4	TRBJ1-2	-	CASNGGFSYTF	TGTGCCAGCAACGGGGGGTTCAGCTACACCTTC
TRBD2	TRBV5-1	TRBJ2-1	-	CASSSGLQVGRAWFF	TGCGCCAGCAGCTCAGGACTACAGGTGGGGAGGGCGTGGTTCTTC
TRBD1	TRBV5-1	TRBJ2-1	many	CASRNMGGDRAHEQFF	TGCGCCAGCAGAAATATGGGGGGGGACAGGGCCCATGAGCAGTTCTTC
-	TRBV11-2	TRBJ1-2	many	CASSLNAYGYTF	TGTGCCAGCAGCTTAAATGCCTATGGCTACACCTTC
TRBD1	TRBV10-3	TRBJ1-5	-	CAIRATGHSNQPQHF	TGTGCCATCAGAGCGACAGGGCATAGCAATCAGCCCCAGCATTTT
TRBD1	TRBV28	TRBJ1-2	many	CASSRGTVGNYGYTF	TGTGCCAGCAGTCGTGGGACAGTCGGAAACTATGGCTACACCTTC
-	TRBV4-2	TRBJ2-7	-	CASSQDIPLTASYEQYF	TGTGCCAGCAGCCAAGATATCCCCCTGACAGCGTCCTACGAGCAGTACTTC